The 18 T cell receptor beta chains listed next were all sequenced from one sample in a study of tumor and adjacent non-tumor tissue in lung cancer (dated by TCRdb to the late 2010s). The library was prepared using multiplex PCR. TCRdb shows the sequencer as Illumina HiSeq 2500. TCRbeta libraries were built by three rounds of nested PCR using primers (Table S4), following protocols modified from ARM-PCR. TCRdb applied fastp at Q25 and MiXCR to the public reads, then kept only in-frame beta chains. Every entry covers one CDR3 protein and lists the most common genes and DNA from its rows. The sample has 75,000 to 95,000 distinct CDR3 sequences on record, about two thirds of them singletons. The top ten clones comprise 8% to 10% of the sample. RNA was extracted from bulk unsorted tissue and checked for quality with a NanoDrop ND-1000 and an Agilent 2100. Sequenced sample: lung tumor tissue. These receptors all come from a woman aged 40 to 55 with non-small cell lung cancer.

This clonotype occurred many times. This chain connects TRBV14 to TRBJ2-3, with a weak D call TRBD2 (7 bases). Trimming took 2 bases from V and 2 from J, leaving 14 bases between them. The CDR3 is 16 residues long. CDR1 and CDR2 (germline): SGHDN, FVKESK. The CDR3 nucleotides are TGTGCCAGCAGCCAACGGAGGGGGGGGTTCACAGATACGCAGTATTTT. Translated, it gives CASSQRRGGFTDTQYF.

This clonotype appeared once. The junction shows a germline mismatch at one end, possibly a read error. The V call is TRBV28, the J call TRBJ2-1; 9 bases align to TRBD1. The germline V gene encodes CDR1 MDHEN and CDR2 SYDVKM. The CDR3 covers 15 residues. The CDR3 nucleotides are TGTGGCAGCAGTTTCTCCGGGACAGGGTATAATGAGCAGTTCTTC. Its translation: CGSSFSGTGYNEQFF.

The sample holds many counts of this clonotype. V is TRBV28 and J is TRBJ1-2; D might be TRBD1 (5 bases). Between the trimmed V and J ends, which lost 7 bases and 5 bases, there was a span of 17 bases. Germline V gives CDR1 MDHEN, CDR2 SYDVKM. The CDR3 has 14 amino acids. This CDR3 reads CASNHQREGYGYTF. Here the CDR3 DNA reads TGTGCCAGCAACCACCAAAGGGAGGGGTATGGCTACACCTTC.

This clonotype has at least ten counts. The rearrangement links TRBV30 to TRBJ2-5; maybe TRBD2 (5 bases). The germline CDR1 and CDR2 sequences are GTSNPN and SVGIG (reference sequence). The CDR3 consists of 13 residues. The ends were cut back, 2 bases at V and 5 bases at J, with 12 bases in the middle. Written as DNA, the CDR3 is TGTGCCTGGAGTCCAACGAGGGCCGAGACCCAGTACTTC. Its protein product is CAWSPTRAETQYF.

Turning to this clonotype: Mismatch with germline at one junction end may stem from a read error. The gene calls are TRBV4-1 and TRBJ2-4, with D uncertain. CDR1 is MGHRA, CDR2 YSYEKL, per germline. The CDR3 sequence is 14 residues long. CDR3 region: CTSNQGLAKNIQYF. The CDR3 DNA is TGCACCAGCAACCAAGGGCTAGCCAAAAACATTCAGTACTTC.

This clonotype was observed a single time. Here the CDR3 omits its conserved ending phenylalanine or tryptophan, so a read error is the likely source. This rearrangement joins TRBV4-2 to TRBJ2-1; D gene ambiguous. Germline V gene lookup returns CDR1 LGHNA and CDR2 YNFKEQ. There are 15 residues in the CDR3. V was cut by 6 bases and J by 4 bases, with 16 bases left in between. The CDR3 loop reads CASRLEAQNYNEQFS. DNA for the CDR3: TGTGCCAGCAGGCTTGAGGCCCAAAATTACAATGAGCAGTTCTCC.

Ten or more counts support this clonotype. The J gene is TRBJ2-7, the V gene TRBV7-8; TRBD1 agrees at 7 bases. V was clipped by 5 bases and J by 2 bases; unmatched bases: 6. This CDR3 contains 14 residues. CDR1 is SGHVS, CDR2 FQNEAQ, per germline. The CDR3 nucleotides read TGTGCCAGCAGCCTACAGGGGTCTACCTACGAGCAGTACTTC. Encoded protein: CASSLQGSTYEQYF.

This clonotype was recorded many times. This chain joins TRBV6-1 and TRBJ2-7; possibly TRBD1 or TRBD2 for D (5 bases each). The CDR3 is 16 amino acids. V lost 6 bases, J lost 5 bases, and 23 bases lay in between. Germline V gene sequence: CDR1 MNHNS, CDR2 SASEGT. The CDR3 reads CASSMIPGRRWDEQYF. CDR3 nucleotide sequence: TGTGCCAGCAGCATGATTCCGGGACGGAGGTGGGACGAGCAGTACTTC.

Comments on this clonotype: A much larger clone differs by one base, so this may be a read error. The chain combines TRBV5-1 with TRBJ2-3, with TRBD1 as a possible D gene (5 bases). Per the germline V gene, CDR1 is SGHRS and CDR2 is YFSETQ. V was cut by 4 bases and J by 10 bases, with 22 bases left in between. The CDR3 has 15 amino acids. As DNA, the CDR3 is TGCGCCAGCAGCCCTAGACCCGACAGCTTGGATGCGCAGTATTTT. Protein sequence: CASSPRPDSLDAQYF.

As to this clonotype: One end of the junction does not line up with germline, which may come from a read error. The V and J genes are TRBV14 and TRBJ2-1, with no clear D. CDR3 length: 17 amino acids. From germline, CDR1 is SGHDN and CDR2 FVKESK. The CDR3 spells CASNQQSTSASWNKQFF. CDR3 bases: TGTGCCAGCAACCAACAATCCACCTCAGCCAGTTGGAATAAGCAGTTCTTC. The full variable domain, in which reference TRBV14 and TRBJ2-1 provide the parts outside the CDR3, is EAGVTQFPSHSVIEKGQTVTLRCDPISGHDNLYWYRRVMGKEIKFLLHFVKESKQDESGMPNNRFLAERTGGTYSTLKVQPAELEDSGVYFCASNQQSTSASWNKQFFGPGTRLTVL.

The gene calls are TRBV11-2 and TRBJ2-1; possible D gene TRBD2, 6 bases. The V end lost 4 bases, the J end lost 5 bases, and 18 bases lay between the germline ends. The CDR3 extends over 16 amino acids. Germline CDR1 and CDR2: SGHAT and FQNNGV. The CDR3 DNA sequence: TGTGCCAGCAGCTCTCCCGGCGGCGGGGCGAACAATGAGCAGTTCTTC. This translates into CASSSPGGGANNEQFF.

In the case of this clonotype: A much more abundant neighbour one base away suggests this may be a read error. The conserved phenylalanine or tryptophan normally closing the CDR3 is absent here, so this likely arose from a read error. The DNA is left out, because the CDR3 cannot be placed on it with certainty; the CDR3 is given as TCRdb lists it. The chain is built from TRBV29-1 and TRBJ2-4; the D segment call TRBD1 is taken from the table without a DNA check. Germline V gives CDR1 SQVTM, CDR2 ANQGSEA. With termini counted, the CDR3 has 15 amino acids. The CDR3 reads CSVGGLTGSRHIRYL.

Of note for this clonotype: Its ends do not fully match the called genes, so a read error is possible. The chain is built from TRBV11-2 and TRBJ2-7; D perhaps matches TRBD2 (6 bases). This CDR3 has 12 amino acids. Germline lookup yields CDR1 SGHAT and CDR2 FQNNGV. The CDR3 DNA is TGTGCCCGTGGGGACTCCTCCTATGAGCAGTACTTC. Translated: CARGDSSYEQYF.

Comments on this clonotype: This clone may be a read error of a much larger clone one base away. The chain has TRBV20-1 and TRBJ1-1; no definite D call. This CDR3 region has 14 residues. Germline V gene lookup returns CDR1 DFQATT and CDR2 SNEGSKA (reference sequence). V lost 8 bases and J 1 base, leaving 17 bases between the germline ends. CDR3 in amino acids: CSPTFFRGNTEAFF. In DNA, the CDR3 is TGCAGTCCTACCTTCTTCCGGGGGAACACTGAAGCTTTCTTT.

Worth noting for this clonotype: Possible read error: a much larger clone is one base away. The chain links TRBV20-1 to TRBJ1-2; TRBD1 aligns across 8 bases. Germline CDR1 is DFQATT and CDR2 is SNEGSKA (reference sequence). The CDR3 length is 18 residues. Unmatched junction bases numbered 21, after V lost 6 bases and J lost 3 bases. Here the CDR3 reads CSALGQAGDTPVYYGYTF. The DNA of the CDR3 is TGCAGTGCCCTGGGACAGGCCGGCGATACGCCTGTCTACTATGGCTACACCTTC.

Concerning this clonotype itself: The junction and the germline gene differ at one end; a read error may be behind it. The genes are TRBV4-2 and TRBJ2-7; D perhaps matches TRBD2 (5 bases). This CDR3 has 15 amino acids. Germline values: CDR1 LGHNA, CDR2 YNFKEQ. The CDR3 DNA reads as TGCACCAGCCTCCCCACTCCGGACTCCTCCTACGAGCAGTACTTC. It yields the protein CTSLPTPDSSYEQYF.

For this clonotype: The germline gene is not matched at one end of the junction; a read error may be the cause. V gene TRBV12-3 or TRBV12-4 combines with J gene TRBJ2-2; 9 bases agree with TRBD1. The CDR3 is made up of 14 amino acids. For the CDR3, the DNA is TGTGCCAGCACCGGGGACAGGGTCACCGGTGAGCTGTATTTT. Residues: CASTGDRVTGELYF.

Details on this clonotype: The junction and the germline gene differ at one end; a read error may be behind it. V and J are TRBV4-1 and TRBJ2-7; 8 bases line up with TRBD1. This CDR3 region has 16 residues. CDR1 is MGHRA and CDR2 is YSYEKL in the germline V gene. The CDR3 here is CASRQDWRTGRYKQYF. The CDR3 region has the DNA TGCGCCAGCAGGCAAGACTGGAGGACAGGGCGGTACAAGCAGTACTTC.